A selection of T cell receptor beta chains follows, all from one sample in a study of blood T cell repertoires in COVID-19. Method: immunoSEQ multiplex PCR; TCRdb's copy keeps in-frame clones and lacks some. Among 68,000 or so clones listed, 79% were seen once. The sample was peripheral blood. All receptors come from a human donor in a cohort sampled during active COVID-19. Both conserved end residues are part of each CDR3. D genes are given only for firm matches. Part of the rows lack a size; the others show once, few, many or a class for expanded clones.

d_call clone_size j_call v_call cdr3_nt cdr3_aa
TRBD2 - TRBJ2-6 TRBV28 TGTGCCAGCAGTTTAAGGGCGGGAGAGGCCGGGGCCAACGTCCTGACTTTC CASSLRAGEAGANVLTF
- - TRBJ2-3 TRBV3-1/TRBV3-2 TGTGCCAGCAGCCAACTGACCGTAGCGGCGGTTAGCACAGATACGCAGTATTTT CASSQLTVAAVSTDTQYF
TRBD2 - TRBJ2-1 TRBV29-1 TGCAGCGCCAGCGGGAGAGAGTCCTACAATGAGCAGTTCTTC CSASGRESYNEQFF
- once TRBJ2-1 TRBV2 TGTGCCAGCAGTGGCCCCGGACAGAACAATGAGCAGTTCTTC CASSGPGQNNEQFF
- - TRBJ2-1 TRBV24-1 TGTGCCACCAGTGAGGGGGACAACGACAATGAGCAGTTCTTC CATSEGDNDNEQFF
TRBD2 - TRBJ2-1 TRBV18 TGTGCCAGCTCACGGAGAGTTGGGGGACTATACAATGAGCAGTTCTTC CASSRRVGGLYNEQFF
TRBD1 - TRBJ2-1 TRBV24-1 TGTGCCACCAGTGAACTGGACAGGGTCGGCAAGCAGTTCTTC CATSELDRVGKQFF
- - TRBJ1-5 TRBV5-6 TGTGCCAGCAGCTTGGCCGGGAGCGGGCAGCCCCAGCATTTT CASSLAGSGQPQHF
TRBD2 - TRBJ2-7 TRBV5-1 TGCGCCAGCAGCTTGGAGGGCGGGAGGGTAGACGAGCAGTACTTC CASSLEGGRVDEQYF
- few TRBJ1-1 TRBV28 TGTGCCAGCAGTTTACAGGCTATGAACACTGAAGCTTTCTTT CASSLQAMNTEAFF
TRBD1 - TRBJ1-4 TRBV4-3 TGCGCCAGCAGCCAAGAACTCGGACAGGGAGATGAAAAACTGTTTTTT CASSQELGQGDEKLFF
- many TRBJ2-6 TRBV10-3 TGTGCCATCAGTGATGGGGGCCTAGACGGGGCCAACGTCCTGACTTTC CAISDGGLDGANVLTF